This T cell receptor (beta chain) was found in a study of a mutant IDH1 vaccine in newly diagnosed glioma. Study results and limitations: Top peripheral T cell clonotype shifts appeared unrelated to pseudoprogression.

For this clone: Its specificity is not known.

Germline CDR1 SGHTA, CDR2 FQGNSA. The V end was cut by 5 bases, the J end by 0 bases, with 11 bases between. The CDR3 is 14 residues long. The time point here: week 35, safety follow-up. Every vaccine dose comprised 300 ug of mutant IDH1 20-mer peptide plus topical imiquimod. New astrocytomas of WHO grade 3 or 4 that were IDH1-mutant and ATRX-lost were found in the donors. Here immunoSEQ multiplex PCR was the method, and the copy in TCRdb shows in-frame clones only, minus some. The table shows around 30,000 clones, with 80% occurring only once. The receptor's source is a man in his forties with glioma. Some clones in this sample may be carry-over from other donors' samples. The genes are TRBV7-2 and TRBJ2-7, with D possibly being TRBD2 (5 bases). The sequenced sample was PBMCs, obtained from a glioma patient whose treatment included an IDH1 peptide vaccine. The CDR3 here is CASSTGGSSYEQYF. DNA for the CDR3: TGTGCCAGCAGCACCGGTGGGAGCTCCTACGAGCAGTACTTC.